The clone carrying this TCR beta chain was observed at least ten times. Its target is not known. The sample comes from a study of HIV-infected patients and healthy controls. Whole blood was used without fractionation, so all unsorted peripheral T cells were included. cDNA was made from about 500 ng RNA using alpha and beta constant primers. Separate chain-specific third strand synthesis with multiplexing indices produced the alpha and beta libraries. Each CDR3 protein gets one entry after TCRdb re-called the 5' RACE reads with MiXCR. The table shows 4,000 or so distinct CDR3 sequences, with under 8.5% occurring only once. Study outcomes and limitations: CMV-associated CDR3s mostly grew nonsignificantly during therapy, while HIV-associated CDR3s declined significantly. MAIT alpha-chain CDR3s were frequent in healthy controls, depleted in HIV+.

Sequencing was performed on blood, taken before antiretroviral therapy. The TCR sequence derives from an adult with HIV infection.

CDR3 sequence (DNA): TGTGCCAGCAGTTTCCTAGGACAGGGGAGCTACGAGCAGTACTTC. It yields the protein CASSFLGQGSYEQYF. V usage is TRBV6-5 and J usage is TRBJ2-7; TRBD1 matches at 9 bases. The germline V gene has CDR1 MNHEY and CDR2 SVGAGI. V lost 4 bases, J lost 3 bases, and 7 bases stayed unmatched. The CDR3 has 15 amino acids.